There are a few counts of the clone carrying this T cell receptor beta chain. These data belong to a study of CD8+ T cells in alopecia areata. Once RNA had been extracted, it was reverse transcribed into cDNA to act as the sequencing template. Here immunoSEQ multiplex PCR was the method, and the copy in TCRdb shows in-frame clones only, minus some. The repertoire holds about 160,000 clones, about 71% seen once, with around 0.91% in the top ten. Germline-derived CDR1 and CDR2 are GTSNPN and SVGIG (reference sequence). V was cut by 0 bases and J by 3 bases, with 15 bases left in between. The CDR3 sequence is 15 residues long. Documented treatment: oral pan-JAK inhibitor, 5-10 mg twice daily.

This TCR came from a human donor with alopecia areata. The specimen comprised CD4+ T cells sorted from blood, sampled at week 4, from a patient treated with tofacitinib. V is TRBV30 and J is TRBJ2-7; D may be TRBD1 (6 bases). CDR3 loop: CAWSVRAGVNYEQYF. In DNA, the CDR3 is TGTGCCTGGAGTGTACGGGCAGGGGTAAACTACGAGCAGTACTTC.